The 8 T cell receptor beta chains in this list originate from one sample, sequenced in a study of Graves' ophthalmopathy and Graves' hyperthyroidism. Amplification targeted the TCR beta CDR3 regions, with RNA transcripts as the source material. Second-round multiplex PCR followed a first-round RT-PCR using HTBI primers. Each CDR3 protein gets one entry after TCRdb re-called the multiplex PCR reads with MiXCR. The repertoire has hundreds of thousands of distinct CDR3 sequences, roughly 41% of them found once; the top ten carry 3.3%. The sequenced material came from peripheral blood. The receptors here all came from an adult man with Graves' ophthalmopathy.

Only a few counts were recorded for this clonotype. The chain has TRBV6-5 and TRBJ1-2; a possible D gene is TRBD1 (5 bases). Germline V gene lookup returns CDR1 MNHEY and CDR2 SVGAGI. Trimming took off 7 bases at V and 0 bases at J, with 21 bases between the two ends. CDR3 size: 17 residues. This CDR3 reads CASIPSIQALANYGYTF. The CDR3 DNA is TGTGCCAGCATCCCTAGTATACAGGCGTTAGCTAACTATGGCTACACCTTC.

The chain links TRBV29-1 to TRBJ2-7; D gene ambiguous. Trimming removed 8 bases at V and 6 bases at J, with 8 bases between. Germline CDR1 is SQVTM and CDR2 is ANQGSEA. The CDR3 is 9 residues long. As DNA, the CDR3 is TGCAGCTTAGGACCCGAGCAGTACTTC. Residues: CSLGPEQYF.

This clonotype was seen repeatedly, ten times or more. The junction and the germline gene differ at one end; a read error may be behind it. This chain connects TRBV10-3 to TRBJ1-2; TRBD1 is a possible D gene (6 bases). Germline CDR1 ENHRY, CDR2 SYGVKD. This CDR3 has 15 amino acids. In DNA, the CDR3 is TGTGCCTTCAGAGCCGGCGGGGGGCTCGACTATGGCTACACCTTC. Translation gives CAFRAGGGLDYGYTF.

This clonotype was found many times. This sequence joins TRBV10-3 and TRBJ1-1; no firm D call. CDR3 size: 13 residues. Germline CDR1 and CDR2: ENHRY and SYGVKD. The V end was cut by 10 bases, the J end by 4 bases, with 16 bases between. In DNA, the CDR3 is TGTGCCAGCCAGCAAACAGTGGGCACTGAAGCTTTCTTT. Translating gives CASQQTVGTEAFF.

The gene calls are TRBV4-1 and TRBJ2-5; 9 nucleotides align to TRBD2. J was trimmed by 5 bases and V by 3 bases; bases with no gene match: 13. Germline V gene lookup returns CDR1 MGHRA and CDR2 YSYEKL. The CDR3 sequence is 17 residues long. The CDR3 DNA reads TGCGCCAGCAGCCAGGAAGGCGGGGGGGCTTTCGATGAGACCCAGTACTTC. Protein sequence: CASSQEGGGAFDETQYF.

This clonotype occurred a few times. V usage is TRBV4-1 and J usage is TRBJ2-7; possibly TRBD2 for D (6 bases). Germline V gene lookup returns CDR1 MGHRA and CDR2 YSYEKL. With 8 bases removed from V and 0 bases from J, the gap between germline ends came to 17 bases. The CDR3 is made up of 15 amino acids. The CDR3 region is CASAGDWPSSYEQYF. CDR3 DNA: TGCGCCAGCGCTGGGGACTGGCCATCCTCCTACGAGCAGTACTTC.

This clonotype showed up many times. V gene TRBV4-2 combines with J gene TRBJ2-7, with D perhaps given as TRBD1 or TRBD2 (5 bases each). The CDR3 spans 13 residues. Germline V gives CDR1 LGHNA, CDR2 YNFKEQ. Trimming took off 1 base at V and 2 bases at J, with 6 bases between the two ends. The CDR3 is CASSQAGPYEQYF. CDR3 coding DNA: TGTGCCAGCAGCCAAGCGGGGCCCTACGAGCAGTACTTC.

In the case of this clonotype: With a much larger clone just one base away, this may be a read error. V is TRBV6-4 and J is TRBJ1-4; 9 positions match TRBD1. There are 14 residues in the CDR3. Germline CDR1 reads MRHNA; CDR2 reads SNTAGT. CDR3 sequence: CAGRVGQGIQRLFF. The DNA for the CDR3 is TGTGCCGGCAGGGTCGGACAGGGGATACAGCGACTGTTTTTT.